A selection of T cell receptor beta chains follows, all from one sample in a study of cytomegalovirus exposure and HLA in healthy donors. Assay used: immunoSEQ multiplex PCR; TCRdb lists only in-frame clones, some missing. The table shows hundreds of thousands of clones, with roughly 90% occurring only once. The sample taken for sequencing was PBMCs. These receptor sequences come from a woman in her late teens or twenties in good health and CMV-seronegative. The CDR3 runs from the conserved cysteine through the conserved F or W. The D gene is left open where the match is weak. The size field is filled for only some rows; it gives once, few, many or a size class.

clone_size,v_call,j_call,d_call,cdr3_aa,cdr3_nt
NA,TRBV11-1,TRBJ2-7,NA,CASSLARGRSFYEQYF,TGTGCCAGCAGCTTAGCGCGGGGCAGAAGTTTCTACGAGCAGTACTTC
NA,TRBV7-3,TRBJ2-3,TRBD1,CASSSGQGSGTDTQYF,TGTGCCAGCAGCTCCGGACAGGGATCGGGCACAGATACGCAGTATTTT
NA,TRBV11-2,TRBJ1-1,NA,CASSFTPGENTEAFF,TGTGCCAGCAGCTTTACCCCAGGCGAGAACACTGAAGCTTTCTTT
NA,TRBV4-1,TRBJ2-3,TRBD2,CASSSSTSGGGDTQYF,TGCGCCAGCAGCTCATCGACTAGCGGGGGAGGTGATACGCAGTATTTT
NA,TRBV7-2,TRBJ1-1,NA,CASSLQLLNTEAFF,TGTGCCAGCAGCTTGCAGTTGTTGAACACTGAAGCTTTCTTT
NA,TRBV7-6,TRBJ2-7,TRBD1,CASSLRQGHEQYF,TGTGCCAGCAGCCTCCGACAGGGCCACGAGCAGTACTTC
NA,TRBV7-7,TRBJ2-5,TRBD1,CASSLRGLGETQYF,TGTGCTAGCAGCTTAAGGGGGCTGGGGGAGACCCAGTACTTC
NA,TRBV27,TRBJ2-7,TRBD1,CATQRQGNYEQYF,TGTGCCACCCAACGACAGGGAAACTACGAGCAGTACTTC
NA,TRBV4-1,TRBJ2-7,TRBD2,CASSQGSGYEQYF,TGCGCCAGCAGCCAGGGTAGCGGGTACGAGCAGTACTTC
NA,TRBV9,TRBJ2-5,TRBD2,CASSVAASGGLFQETQYF,TGTGCCAGCAGCGTAGCGGCTAGCGGGGGGCTCTTCCAAGAGACCCAGTACTTC
NA,TRBV9,TRBJ2-1,TRBD2,CASSTGLAYYNEQFF,TGTGCCAGCAGCACTGGACTAGCGTACTACAATGAGCAGTTCTTC
NA,TRBV7-9,TRBJ2-2,NA,CASSPNLATGELFF,TGTGCCAGCAGCCCCAACTTAGCCACCGGGGAGCTGTTTTTT
NA,TRBV25-1,TRBJ1-6,NA,CASRGSSYNSPLHF,TGTGCCAGCAGGGGCAGTTCTTATAATTCACCCCTCCACTTT
NA,TRBV19,TRBJ1-5,TRBD1,CASSIGTGGQQPQHF,TGTGCCAGTAGTATAGGGACAGGGGGCCAACAGCCCCAGCATTTT
NA,TRBV11-2,TRBJ1-3,NA,CASSLKQGAYSGNTIYF,TGTGCCAGCAGCTTAAAGCAGGGTGCATATTCTGGAAACACCATATATTTT
NA,TRBV7-9,TRBJ2-3,TRBD2,CASSLALGLAGTDTQYF,TGTGCCAGCAGCTTAGCGTTGGGACTAGCGGGGACAGATACGCAGTATTTT
NA,TRBV5-1,TRBJ2-1,NA,CASSSGLADYNEQFF,TGCGCCAGCAGCTCGGGACTGGCAGACTACAATGAGCAGTTCTTC
once,TRBV6-5,TRBJ1-3,NA,CASSQPRGSGNTIYF,TGTGCCAGCAGCCAACCGCGTGGCTCTGGAAACACCATATATTTT
NA,TRBV18,TRBJ2-7,TRBD1,CASSTGQAPTYEQYF,TGTGCCAGCTCAACCGGACAGGCGCCCACCTACGAGCAGTACTTC
NA,TRBV30,TRBJ1-2,NA,CAWIPTGYYGYTF,TGTGCCTGGATCCCAACGGGGTACTATGGCTACACCTTC
NA,TRBV5-4,TRBJ1-6,TRBD1,CASSFADRGRGNSPLHF,TGTGCCAGCAGCTTTGCTGACAGGGGGCGAGGAAATTCACCCCTCCACTTT
NA,TRBV27,TRBJ2-3,TRBD2,CASSLTSGGPTSTDTQYF,TGTGCCAGCAGTCTTACTAGCGGGGGGCCTACTAGCACAGATACGCAGTATTTT
NA,TRBV4-1,TRBJ2-6,TRBD2,CASSQLGGGGSGGANVLTF,TGCGCCAGCAGCCAACTCGGGGGCGGGGGGTCAGGTGGGGCCAACGTCCTGACTTTC
NA,TRBV7-2,TRBJ2-7,NA,CASTQDKGTYEQYF,TGTGCCAGCACCCAGGACAAGGGGACCTACGAGCAGTACTTC
NA,TRBV18,TRBJ2-1,TRBD2,CASSPRLAGVLTYNEQFF,TGTGCCAGCTCACCACGACTAGCGGGGGTCTTGACTTACAATGAGCAGTTCTTC
few,TRBV18,TRBJ1-3,TRBD1,CASSPVTGQVIGNTIYF,TGTGCCAGCTCACCGGTCACGGGACAGGTTATTGGAAACACCATATATTTT
NA,TRBV2,TRBJ1-2,NA,CASSADRYYGYTF,TGTGCCAGCAGTGCAGACAGATACTATGGCTACACCTTC